These 21 T cell receptor beta chains were all obtained from the same sample, sequenced in a study of T cell repertoires in cytomegalovirus infection. TCRdb processed the reads anew with MiXCR; each CDR3 protein has one entry. The sample gives fewer than 300,000 distinct CDR3 sequences, 25% of which show up once; roughly 14% is in the top ten. Sequenced: PBMCs. Receptors were obtained from a human donor in good health (CMV status not recorded). Some clones in this sample may be carry-over from other donors' samples.

In its sample, this clonotype was seen a few times. This sequence joins TRBV24-1 and TRBJ2-3; a possible D gene is TRBD2 (6 bases). Germline values: CDR1 KGHDR, CDR2 SFDVKD. V lost 7 bases, J lost 6 bases, and 13 bases lay in between. The CDR3 is made up of 13 amino acids. CDR3 protein: CATREGFGDTQYF. In nucleotides, the CDR3 is TGTGCCACCAGGGAGGGTTTTGGGGATACGCAGTATTTT.

This clonotype was recorded a few times. This chain joins TRBV28 and TRBJ1-1; the D is unclear. Trimming shortened V by 5 bases and J by 11 bases, and 15 bases separated the two germline ends. The CDR3 runs 12 residues. In germline, CDR1 is MDHEN, CDR2 SYDVKM. The CDR3 protein is CASSARPDGAFF. The CDR3 nucleotides read TGTGCCAGCAGTGCGAGGCCGGATGGGGCTTTCTTT.

In this sample, this clonotype turned up many times. The chain combines TRBV7-2 with TRBJ1-2; TRBD1 agrees at 7 bases. This CDR3 is 16 amino acids long. CDR1 is SGHTA and CDR2 is FQGNSA in the germline V gene. Trimming removed 6 bases from V and 5 bases from J; junction bases left unmatched: 15. DNA of the CDR3: TGTGCCAGCAGGCTCATCCCGACGGGGACAGAATATGGCTACACCTTC. Translation gives CASRLIPTGTEYGYTF. The full variable domain, completed using reference TRBV7-2 and TRBJ1-2, is GAGVSQSPSNKVTEKGKDVELRCDPISGHTALYWYRQSLGQGLEFLIYFQGNSAPDKSGLPSDRFSAERTGGSVSTLTIQRTQQEDSAVYLCASRLIPTGTEYGYTFGSGTRLTVV.

J is TRBJ1-1 and V is TRBV12-3 or TRBV12-4; TRBD1 matches at 10 bases. This CDR3 region has 15 residues. The V gene end was trimmed by 6 bases and the J gene end by 6 bases; junction bases not matched to a gene: 10. DNA of the CDR3: TGTGCCAGCAGCCCCGGGACAGGGGCCTGGGCTGAAGCTTTCTTT. It specifies CASSPGTGAWAEAFF.

V and J are TRBV6-6 and TRBJ1-1; possibly TRBD1 for D (6 bases). Per germline, CDR1 MNHNY and CDR2 SVGAGI (reference sequence). The CDR3 totals 14 residues. V was cut by 0 bases and J by 3 bases, with 8 bases left in between. The CDR3 is CASSYSGGHTEAFF. CDR3 nucleotides: TGTGCCAGCAGTTACTCCGGGGGCCACACTGAAGCTTTCTTT.

The chain is built from TRBV10-3 and TRBJ2-7; D not certain. The V end lost 2 bases, the J end lost 3 bases, and 8 bases lay between the germline ends. In germline, CDR1 is ENHRY, CDR2 SYGVKD. There are 13 residues in the CDR3. The CDR3 loop reads CAISENGYYEQYF. In DNA, the CDR3 is TGTGCCATCAGTGAGAACGGATACTACGAGCAGTACTTC.

The rearrangement uses TRBV3-1 and TRBJ2-2; no reliable D call. Trimming left V 3 bases short and J 5 bases short, with 19 bases between. Germline values: CDR1 LGHDT, CDR2 YNNKEL (reference sequence). CDR3 length: 17 residues. DNA for the CDR3: TGTGCCAGCAGCCAGGGAATTAGAGTTGGTACGACCGGGGAGCTGTTTTTT. This translates into CASSQGIRVGTTGELFF. The variable domain in full, completed from reference TRBV3-1 and TRBJ2-2, reads DTAVSQTPKYLVTQMGNDKSIKCEQNLGHDTMYWYKQDSKKFLKIMFSYNNKELIINETVPNRFSPKSPDKAHLNLHINSLELGDSAVYFCASSQGIRVGTTGELFFGEGSRLTVL.

V is TRBV24-1 and J is TRBJ2-1; D may be TRBD2 (7 bases). The CDR3 sequence is 16 residues long. Germline values: CDR1 KGHDR, CDR2 SFDVKD. The V and J ends lost 3 bases and 4 bases respectively, with 15 bases between them. In nucleotides, the CDR3 is TGTGCCACCAGTGATCAACAGGGACTAAGGTACAATGAGCAGTTCTTC. As protein: CATSDQQGLRYNEQFF.

This clonotype has ten or more counts. The chain recombines TRBV7-2 with TRBJ2-5, with 14 bases identical to TRBD2. V trimming: 5 bases; J trimming: 2 bases; junction bases outside the gene matches: 7. Germline CDR1 SGHTA, CDR2 FQGNSA. This CDR3 spans 17 amino acids. The CDR3 sequence: CASSQGLAGGGQETQYF. CDR3 in DNA: TGTGCCAGCAGCCAAGGACTAGCGGGGGGAGGGCAAGAGACCCAGTACTTC.

This clonotype has only a few counts. This chain joins TRBV28 and TRBJ2-7; the match to TRBD1 covers 10 bases. The length of the CDR3 is 16 residues. CDR1 is MDHEN, CDR2 SYDVKM, per germline. Trimming cost V 6 bases and J 5 bases; bases outside gene matches: 13. CDR3 sequence reads: CASSYKITTGGNEQYF. CDR3 DNA: TGTGCCAGCAGCTACAAAATAACGACAGGGGGCAACGAGCAGTACTTC.

This clonotype was seen a handful of times. The chain carries TRBV11-2 and TRBJ1-5, with D unresolved. V lost 2 bases, J lost 7 bases, and 12 bases lay in between. Germline loops: CDR1 SGHAT, CDR2 FQNNGV. The CDR3 spans 14 residues. CDR3 sequence reads: CASSLKEGSQPQHF. The CDR3 bases are TGTGCCAGCAGCTTAAAGGAGGGATCCCAGCCCCAGCATTTT.

V usage is TRBV20-1 and J usage is TRBJ1-3; no definite D call. V shed 5 bases and J shed 0 bases, with 8 bases lying between them. The CDR3 is 13 amino acids. The V gene's germline CDR1 is DFQATT and CDR2 SNEGSKA (reference sequence). For the CDR3, the DNA is TGCAGTGCTGACCGGAGCTCTGGAAACACCATATATTTT. This encodes CSADRSSGNTIYF.

This clonotype was observed a handful of times. V and J are TRBV7-6 and TRBJ1-4, with D possibly being TRBD1 (5 bases). CDR1 is SGHVS, CDR2 FNYEAQ, per germline. V was trimmed by 5 bases and J by 8 bases, leaving 18 bases between them. The CDR3 spans 15 residues. The CDR3 bases are TGTGCCAGCAGCCCCTCCCCCGGGGGTAGCGAAAAACTGTTTTTT. Translation gives CASSPSPGGSEKLFF.

This clonotype was seen repeatedly, ten times or more. The chain joins TRBV7-2 to TRBJ2-5; 8 positions agree with TRBD2. Looked up from germline, CDR1 is SGHTA and CDR2 is FQGNSA. The length of the CDR3 is 15 residues. The V and J ends lost 5 bases and 5 bases, in that order; junction bases with no gene match: 10. CDR3 amino acids: CASSPTGTRGETQYF. The CDR3 bases are TGTGCCAGCAGCCCGACCGGGACTAGGGGTGAGACCCAGTACTTC.

Ten or more counts support this clonotype. The chain recombines TRBV7-2 with TRBJ2-5; possible D gene TRBD1, 6 bases. In germline, CDR1 is SGHTA, CDR2 FQGNSA. This CDR3 region has 13 residues. The ends were cut back, 8 bases at V and 2 bases at J, with 12 bases in the middle. The CDR3 DNA is TGTGCCAGCGGGGGCGACCGACAAGAGACCCAGTACTTC. It is translated as CASGGDRQETQYF.

The chain couples TRBV20-1 to TRBJ1-1; weak D call: TRBD1 (5 bases). Trimming removed 8 bases at V and 5 bases at J, with 15 bases between. The germline gives CDR1 DFQATT, CDR2 SNEGSKA (reference sequence). This CDR3 contains 12 residues. DNA for the CDR3: TGCAGTCCCACGCCAGGGAATACTGAAGCTTTCTTT. Protein sequence: CSPTPGNTEAFF.

The chain employs TRBV11-2 and TRBJ2-2; TRBD2 agrees at 7 bases. CDR3 length: 16 amino acids. The junction had 7 bases not matched to a gene; V was cut back by 4 bases and J by 2 bases. Germline CDR1 and CDR2: SGHAT and FQNNGV. CDR3 in DNA: TGTGCCAGCAGCTACAGCGGGACTACCAACACCGGGGAGCTGTTTTTT. It codes for CASSYSGTTNTGELFF.

This clonotype has more than one count but fewer than ten. This chain connects TRBV5-4 to TRBJ2-1, with D perhaps TRBD1 or TRBD2 (5 bases each). Germline CDR1 is SGHNT and CDR2 is YYREEE (reference sequence). CDR3 length: 16 residues. Trimming took off 0 bases at V and 7 bases at J, with 17 bases between the two ends. CDR3 amino acids: CASSLAGARSGNEQFF. CDR3 bases: TGTGCCAGCAGCTTGGCCGGGGCTAGAAGTGGGAATGAGCAGTTCTTC. The whole variable domain, remainder taken from reference TRBV5-4 and TRBJ2-1, is ETGVTQSPTHLIKTRGQQVTLRCSSQSGHNTVSWYQQALGQGPQFIFQYYREEENGRGNFPPRFSGLQFPNYSSELNVNALELDDSALYLCASSLAGARSGNEQFFGPGTRLTVL.

In its sample, this clonotype was seen a few times. The rearrangement uses TRBV7-2 and TRBJ1-1; D is unclear. The V gene's germline CDR1 is SGHTA and CDR2 FQGNSA. The CDR3 runs 14 residues. Trimming took off 1 base at V and 4 bases at J, with 10 bases between the two ends. In DNA, the CDR3 is TGTGCCAGCAGCTTAGAAAGGGCTGTCACTGAAGCTTTCTTT. It yields the protein CASSLERAVTEAFF.

The chain recombines TRBV6-4 with TRBJ2-3; TRBD2 is a possible D gene (5 bases). Germline loops: CDR1 MRHNA, CDR2 SNTAGT. With 0 bases removed from V and 2 bases from J, the gap between germline ends came to 12 bases. The CDR3 runs to 16 residues. CDR3: CASSDSGVSDTDTQYF. DNA for the CDR3: TGTGCCAGCAGTGACTCCGGGGTTAGCGACACAGATACGCAGTATTTT.

The genes are TRBV20-1 and TRBJ1-5; the D is unclear. Per germline, CDR1 DFQATT and CDR2 SNEGSKA (reference sequence). The V gene lost 0 bases and the J gene lost 6 bases, with 15 bases spanning the gap. This CDR3 spans 15 amino acids. CDR3 DNA sequence: TGCAGTGCTAGAGATCCAGCCACCCTCGGTCAGCCCCAGCATTTT. This gives the protein CSARDPATLGQPQHF.